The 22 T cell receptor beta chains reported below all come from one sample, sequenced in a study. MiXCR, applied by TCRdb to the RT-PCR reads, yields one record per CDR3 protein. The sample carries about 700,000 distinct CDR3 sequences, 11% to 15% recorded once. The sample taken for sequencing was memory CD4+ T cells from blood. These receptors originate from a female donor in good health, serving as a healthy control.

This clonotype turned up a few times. CDR3 bases: TGCGCCAGCAGCCACCGCGCGGGGAATAGCAATCAGCCCCAGCATTTT. It encodes CASSHRAGNSNQPQHF. The chain recombines TRBV4-1 with TRBJ1-5; D gene ambiguous. There are 16 residues in the CDR3. The V gene's germline CDR1 is MGHRA and CDR2 YSYEKL. Trimming removed 3 bases from V and 0 bases from J, with 12 bases in between.

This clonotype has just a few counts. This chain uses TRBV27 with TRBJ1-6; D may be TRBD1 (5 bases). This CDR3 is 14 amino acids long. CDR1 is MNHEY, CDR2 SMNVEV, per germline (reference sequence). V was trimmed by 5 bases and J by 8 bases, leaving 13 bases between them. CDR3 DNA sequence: TGTGCCAGCAGTCCCGAGGGGTCCTATTCACCCCTCCACTTT. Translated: CASSPEGSYSPLHF.

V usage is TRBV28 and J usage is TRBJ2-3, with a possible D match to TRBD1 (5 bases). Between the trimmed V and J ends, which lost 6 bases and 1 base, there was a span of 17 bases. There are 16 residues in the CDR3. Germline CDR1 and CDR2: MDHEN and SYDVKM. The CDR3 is CASSPTPGNGTDTQYF. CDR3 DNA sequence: TGTGCCAGCAGCCCCACCCCAGGGAATGGCACAGATACGCAGTATTTT.

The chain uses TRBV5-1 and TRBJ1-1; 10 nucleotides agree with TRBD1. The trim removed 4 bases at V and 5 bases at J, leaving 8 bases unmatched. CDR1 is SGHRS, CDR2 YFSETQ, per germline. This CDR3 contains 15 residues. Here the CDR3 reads CASSQGDRGFTEAFF. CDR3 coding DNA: TGCGCCAGCAGCCAGGGGGACAGGGGCTTTACTGAAGCTTTCTTT.

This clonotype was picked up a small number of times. As DNA, the CDR3 is TGTGCCAGCAGCCCCCGTTGGACAATGAACACTGAAGCTTTCTTT. This codes for CASSPRWTMNTEAFF. The chain has TRBV3-1 and TRBJ1-1; maybe TRBD1 (5 bases). The germline V gene encodes CDR1 LGHDT and CDR2 YNNKEL (reference sequence). With 4 bases removed from V and 0 bases from J, the gap between germline ends came to 12 bases. This CDR3 region has 15 residues. The full variable domain, rest sourced from reference TRBV3-1 and TRBJ1-1, is DTAVSQTPKYLVTQMGNDKSIKCEQNLGHDTMYWYKQDSKKFLKIMFSYNNKELIINETVPNRFSPKSPDKAHLNLHINSLELGDSAVYFCASSPRWTMNTEAFFGQGTRLTVV.

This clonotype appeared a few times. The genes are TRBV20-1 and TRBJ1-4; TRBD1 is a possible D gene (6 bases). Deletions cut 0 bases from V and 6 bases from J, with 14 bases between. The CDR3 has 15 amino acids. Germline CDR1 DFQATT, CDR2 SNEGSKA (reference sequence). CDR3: CSARERAGAYEKLFF. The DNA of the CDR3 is TGCAGTGCTAGAGAAAGGGCAGGGGCTTATGAAAAACTGTTTTTT.

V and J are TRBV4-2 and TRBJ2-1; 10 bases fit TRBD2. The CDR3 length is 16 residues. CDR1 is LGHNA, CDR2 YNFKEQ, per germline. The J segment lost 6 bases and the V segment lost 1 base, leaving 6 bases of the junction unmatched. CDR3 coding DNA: TGTGCCAGCAGCCAAGCCACCGGGACTAGCGTCAATGAGCAGTTCTTC. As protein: CASSQATGTSVNEQFF.

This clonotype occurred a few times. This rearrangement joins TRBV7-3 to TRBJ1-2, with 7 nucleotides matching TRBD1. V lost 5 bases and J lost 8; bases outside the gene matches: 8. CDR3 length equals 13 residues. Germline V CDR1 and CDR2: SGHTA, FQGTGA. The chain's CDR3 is CASSPQRGRGYTF. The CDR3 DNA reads TGTGCCAGCAGCCCCCAAAGGGGGCGAGGCTACACCTTC.

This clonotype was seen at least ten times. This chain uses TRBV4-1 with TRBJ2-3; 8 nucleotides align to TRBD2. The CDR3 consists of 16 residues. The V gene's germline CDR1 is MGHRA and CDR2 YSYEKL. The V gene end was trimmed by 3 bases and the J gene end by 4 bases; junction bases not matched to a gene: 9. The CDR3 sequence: CASSQILADGADTQYF. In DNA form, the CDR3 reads TGCGCCAGCAGCCAGATACTAGCGGATGGGGCAGATACGCAGTATTTT.

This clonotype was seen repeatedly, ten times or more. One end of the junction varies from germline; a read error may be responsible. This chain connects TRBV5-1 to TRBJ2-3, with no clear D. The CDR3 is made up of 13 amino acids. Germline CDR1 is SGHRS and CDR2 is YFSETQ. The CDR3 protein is CASSPLSTDTQYF. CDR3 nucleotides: TGTGCCAGCAGCCCCCTTAGCACAGATACGCAGTATTTT.

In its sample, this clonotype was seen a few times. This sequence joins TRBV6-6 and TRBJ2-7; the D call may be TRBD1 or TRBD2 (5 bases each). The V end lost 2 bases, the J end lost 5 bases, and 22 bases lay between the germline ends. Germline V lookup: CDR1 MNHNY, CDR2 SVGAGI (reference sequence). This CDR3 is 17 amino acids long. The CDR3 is CASSYRTQPTVGHEQYF. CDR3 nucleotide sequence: TGTGCCAGCAGTTACCGGACTCAACCTACGGTGGGACACGAGCAGTACTTC.

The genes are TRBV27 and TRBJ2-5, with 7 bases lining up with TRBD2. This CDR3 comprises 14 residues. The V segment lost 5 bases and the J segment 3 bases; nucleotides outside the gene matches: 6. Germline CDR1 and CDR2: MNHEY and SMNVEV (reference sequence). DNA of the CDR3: TGTGCCAGCAGTCCGGGACTACCCGAAGAGACCCAGTACTTC. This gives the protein CASSPGLPEETQYF.

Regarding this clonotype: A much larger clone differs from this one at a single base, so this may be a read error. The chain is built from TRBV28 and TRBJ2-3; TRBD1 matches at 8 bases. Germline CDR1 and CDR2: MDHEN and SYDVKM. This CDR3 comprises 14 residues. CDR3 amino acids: CVSMVGQGTDTQYF. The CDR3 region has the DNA TGTGTCAGCATGGTGGGACAGGGCACAGATACGCAGTATTTT.

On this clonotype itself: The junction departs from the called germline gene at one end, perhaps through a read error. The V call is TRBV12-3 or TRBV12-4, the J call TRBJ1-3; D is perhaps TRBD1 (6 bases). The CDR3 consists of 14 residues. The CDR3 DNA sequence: TGTGCCAGCACTTTACAGGGATCTGGAAACACCATATATTTT. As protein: CASTLQGSGNTIYF.

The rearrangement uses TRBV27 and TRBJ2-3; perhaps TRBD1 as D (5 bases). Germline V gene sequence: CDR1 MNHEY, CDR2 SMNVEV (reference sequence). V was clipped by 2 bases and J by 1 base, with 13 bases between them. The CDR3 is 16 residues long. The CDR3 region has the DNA TGTGCCAGCAGTTTAGTATTATTAGGGGGCACAGATACGCAGTATTTT. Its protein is CASSLVLLGGTDTQYF.

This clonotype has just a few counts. This CDR3 reads CASSLYAYEQYF. The CDR3 DNA sequence: TGCGCCAGCAGCTTGTACGCCTACGAGCAGTACTTC. The chain is built from TRBV5-1 and TRBJ2-7; the D is unclear. Germline CDR1 reads SGHRS; CDR2 reads YFSETQ. Between the trimmed V and J ends, which lost 1 base and 2 bases, there was a span of 4 bases. This CDR3 has 12 amino acids. Full variable domain (remainder filled in from reference TRBV5-1 and TRBJ2-7): KAGVTQTPRYLIKTRGQQVTLSCSPISGHRSVSWYQQTPGQGLQFLFEYFSETQRNKGNFPGRFSGRQFSNSRSEMNVSTLELGDSALYLCASSLYAYEQYFGPGTRLTVT.

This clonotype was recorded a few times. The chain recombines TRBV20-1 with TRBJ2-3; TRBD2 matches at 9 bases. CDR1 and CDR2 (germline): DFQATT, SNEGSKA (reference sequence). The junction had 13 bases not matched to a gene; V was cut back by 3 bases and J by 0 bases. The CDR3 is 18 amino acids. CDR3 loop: CSASFSGREGRSTDTQYF. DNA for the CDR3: TGCAGTGCTAGTTTTTCTGGGCGGGAGGGCCGTAGCACAGATACGCAGTATTTT.

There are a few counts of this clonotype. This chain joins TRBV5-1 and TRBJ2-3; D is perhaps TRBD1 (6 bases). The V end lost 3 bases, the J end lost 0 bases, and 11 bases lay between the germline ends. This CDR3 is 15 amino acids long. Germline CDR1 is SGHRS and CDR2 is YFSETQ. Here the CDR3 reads CASSSWTVSTDTQYF. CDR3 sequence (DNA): TGCGCCAGCAGCTCTTGGACAGTGAGCACAGATACGCAGTATTTT.

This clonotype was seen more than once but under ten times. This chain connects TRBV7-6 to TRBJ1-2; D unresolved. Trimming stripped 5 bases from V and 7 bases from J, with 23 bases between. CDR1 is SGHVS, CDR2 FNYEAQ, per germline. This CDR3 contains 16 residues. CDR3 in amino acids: CASSHPGRLGTIGYTF. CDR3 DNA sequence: TGTGCCAGCAGCCACCCCGGCCGATTGGGAACTATTGGCTACACCTTC.

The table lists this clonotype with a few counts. As DNA, the CDR3 is TGTGCCAGCAGCCAAGAAGATACGCAGTATTTT. Translation gives CASSQEDTQYF. This chain connects TRBV7-9 to TRBJ2-3; no clear D gene. The CDR3 spans 11 residues. In germline, CDR1 is SEHNR, CDR2 FQNEAQ (reference sequence). V was pared by 5 bases and J by 5 bases, with 5 bases between.

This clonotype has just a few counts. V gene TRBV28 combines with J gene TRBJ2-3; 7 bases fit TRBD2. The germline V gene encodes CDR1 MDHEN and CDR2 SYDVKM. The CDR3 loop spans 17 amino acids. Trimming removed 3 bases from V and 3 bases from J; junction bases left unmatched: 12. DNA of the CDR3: TGTGCCAGCAGTTTCGACGCGGGAGTCGAGGGGACAGATACGCAGTATTTT. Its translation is CASSFDAGVEGTDTQYF.

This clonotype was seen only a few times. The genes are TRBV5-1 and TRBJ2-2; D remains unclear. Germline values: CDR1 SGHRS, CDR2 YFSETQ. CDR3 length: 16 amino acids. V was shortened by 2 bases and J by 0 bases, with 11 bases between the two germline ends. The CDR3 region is CASSFSAQPNTGELFF. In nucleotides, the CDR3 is TGCGCCAGCAGCTTTTCCGCTCAACCGAACACCGGGGAGCTGTTTTTT.